This TCR beta chain was captured by sequencing in a study of identical twins. This clonotype was detected a few times. Its specificity is not known. V gave up 1 base and J gave up 10 bases, with 8 bases separating them. CDR1 is SGHVS and CDR2 is FNYEAQ in the germline V gene. CDR3 length equals 13 residues. General study findings and limits: Low generation probability was overrepresented in out-of-frame alpha sequences shared by twins. Insertions ran lower in abundant cord blood beta clonotypes, though not in memory repertoires. Invariant cells of the MAIT and iNKT types might have partly distorted the zero-insertion analyses.

Template switching supplied a universal primer site; unique molecular identifiers were carried on the cDNA. TCRdb ran MiXCR on the 5' RACE reads and lists one entry per CDR3 protein. The sample yields some 200,000 distinct CDR3 sequences, 7.5% seen once. This sample also belongs to another study, concerning yellow fever vaccine responses in identical twins.

The sequenced sample consisted of memory (CD45RO+) T cells sorted from blood. The TCR was taken from a woman under 30 in good health. This chain joins TRBV7-6 and TRBJ1-6, with D hard to call. The CDR3 sequence: CASSLVGESPLHF. The CDR3 region has the DNA TGTGCCAGCAGCTTAGTAGGAGAATCACCCCTCCACTTT.